Detailed here is one T cell receptor beta chain. Antigen unknown. This sample stems from a study of response to subunit inactivated influenza vaccine. General study points: It was the authors' suggestion that each seasonal influenza vaccination recruits few new T cells.

TCRdb reprocessed the RT-PCR reads via MiXCR and lists one record per CDR3 protein. Counted here are over 800,000 distinct CDR3 sequences, 20% to 25% occurring once; the ten biggest clones make up 9.5% to 13%. This CDR3 has 15 amino acids. Trimming removed 0 bases from V and 2 bases from J, with 8 bases in between. This chain uses TRBV12-3 or TRBV12-4 with TRBJ2-1; D remains ambiguous. The sample here was PBMCs from blood, taken roughly 5 days after vaccination. This TCR was sampled from a middle-aged man who received an inactivated influenza vaccine. The CDR3 spells CASSLAASAYNEQFF. The CDR3 DNA reads as TGTGCCAGCAGTTTAGCGGCTTCGGCCTACAATGAGCAGTTCTTC.